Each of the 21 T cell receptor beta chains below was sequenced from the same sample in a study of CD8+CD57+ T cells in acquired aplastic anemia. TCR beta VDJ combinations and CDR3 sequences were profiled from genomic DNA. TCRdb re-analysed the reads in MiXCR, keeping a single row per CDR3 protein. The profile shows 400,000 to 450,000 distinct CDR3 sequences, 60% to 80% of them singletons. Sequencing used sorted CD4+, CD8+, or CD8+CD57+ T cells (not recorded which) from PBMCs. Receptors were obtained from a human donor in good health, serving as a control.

CDR3 sequence: CAAGLPHPGRGTEAFF. CDR3 nucleotide sequence: TGCGCCGCCGGACTACCCCATCCGGGCAGGGGAACTGAAGCTTTCTTT. This chain joins TRBV5-1 and TRBJ1-1, with D possibly TRBD1 on 6 matching bases. Trimming cost V 10 bases and J 5 bases, with 27 bases left between them. The CDR3 contains 16 residues. The germline V gene encodes CDR1 SGHRS and CDR2 YFSETQ.

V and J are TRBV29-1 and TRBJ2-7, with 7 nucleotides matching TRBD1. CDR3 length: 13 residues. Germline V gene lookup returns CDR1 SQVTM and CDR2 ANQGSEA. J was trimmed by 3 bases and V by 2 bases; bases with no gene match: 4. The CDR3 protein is CSVESGQYYEQYF. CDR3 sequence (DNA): TGCAGCGTTGAATCGGGACAGTACTACGAGCAGTACTTC.

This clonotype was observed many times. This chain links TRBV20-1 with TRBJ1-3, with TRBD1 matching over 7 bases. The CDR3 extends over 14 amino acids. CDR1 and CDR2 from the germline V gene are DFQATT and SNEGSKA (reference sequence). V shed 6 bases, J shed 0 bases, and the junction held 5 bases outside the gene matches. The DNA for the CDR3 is TGCAGTGCGATGGACAGGCCCTCTGGAAACACCATATATTTT. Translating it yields CSAMDRPSGNTIYF.

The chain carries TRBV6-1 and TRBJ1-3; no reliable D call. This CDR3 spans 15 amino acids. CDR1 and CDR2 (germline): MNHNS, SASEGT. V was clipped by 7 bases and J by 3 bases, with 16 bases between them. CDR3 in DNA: TGTGCCAGCACCCCGTTTATGGGTAGTGGAAACACCATATATTTT. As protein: CASTPFMGSGNTIYF.

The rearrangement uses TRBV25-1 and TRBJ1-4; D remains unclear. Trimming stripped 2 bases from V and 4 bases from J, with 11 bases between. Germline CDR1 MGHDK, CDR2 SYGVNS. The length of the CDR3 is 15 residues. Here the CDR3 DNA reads TGTGCCAGCAGTGAAGGACTGAGGAATAATGAAAAACTGTTTTTT. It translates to CASSEGLRNNEKLFF.

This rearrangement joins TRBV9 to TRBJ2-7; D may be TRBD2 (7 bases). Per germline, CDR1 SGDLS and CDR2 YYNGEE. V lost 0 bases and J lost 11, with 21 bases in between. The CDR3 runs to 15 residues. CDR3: CASSVGGGGYGYKYF. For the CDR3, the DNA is TGTGCCAGCAGCGTAGGGGGGGGCGGCTATGGCTACAAGTACTTC.

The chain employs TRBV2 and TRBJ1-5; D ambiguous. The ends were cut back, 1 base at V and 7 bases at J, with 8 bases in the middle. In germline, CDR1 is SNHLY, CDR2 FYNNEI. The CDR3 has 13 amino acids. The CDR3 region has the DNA TGTGCCAGCAGTGAAGGGAACGGGCAGCCCCAGCATTTT. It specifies CASSEGNGQPQHF.

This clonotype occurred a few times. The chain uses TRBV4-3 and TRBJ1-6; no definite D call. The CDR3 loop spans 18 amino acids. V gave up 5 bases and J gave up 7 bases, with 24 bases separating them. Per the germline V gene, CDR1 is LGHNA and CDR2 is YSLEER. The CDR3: CASSTLSRARTPNSPLHF. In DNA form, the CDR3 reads TGCGCCAGCAGCACTCTCTCTCGAGCTAGGACCCCAAATTCACCCCTCCACTTT.

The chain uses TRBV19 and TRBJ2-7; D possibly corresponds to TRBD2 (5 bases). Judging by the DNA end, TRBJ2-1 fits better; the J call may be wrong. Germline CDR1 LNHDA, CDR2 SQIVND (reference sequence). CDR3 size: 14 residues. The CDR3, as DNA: TGTGCCAGTAGTATAAGGGCCCGGGGAGATGAGCAGTTCTTC. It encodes CASSIRARGDEQFF.

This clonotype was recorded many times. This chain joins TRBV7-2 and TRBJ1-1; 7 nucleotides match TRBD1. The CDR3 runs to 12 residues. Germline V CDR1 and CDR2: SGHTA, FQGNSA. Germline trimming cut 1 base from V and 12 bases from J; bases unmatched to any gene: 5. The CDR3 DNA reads TGTGCCAGCAGCTTAGAGGAGGGGGCGACTTTCTTT. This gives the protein CASSLEEGATFF.

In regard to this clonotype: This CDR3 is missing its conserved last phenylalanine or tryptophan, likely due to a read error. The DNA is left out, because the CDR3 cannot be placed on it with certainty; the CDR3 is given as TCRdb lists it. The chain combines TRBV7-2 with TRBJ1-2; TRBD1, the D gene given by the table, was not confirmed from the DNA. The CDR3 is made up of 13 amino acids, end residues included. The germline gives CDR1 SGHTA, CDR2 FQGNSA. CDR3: CASSSAGGPTYAQ.

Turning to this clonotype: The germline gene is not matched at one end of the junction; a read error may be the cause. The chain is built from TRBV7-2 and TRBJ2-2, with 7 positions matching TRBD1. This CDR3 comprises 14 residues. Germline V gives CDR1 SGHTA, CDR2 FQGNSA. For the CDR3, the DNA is TGTGCCAGCAGCTTGAGACAGGGATGGACTGAAGCGTTCTTT. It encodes CASSLRQGWTEAFF.

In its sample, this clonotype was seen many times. CDR3: CASSPRQGWNEQYF. The DNA of the CDR3 is TGTGCCAGCAGCCCAAGACAGGGGTGGAACGAGCAGTACTTC. The chain couples TRBV13 to TRBJ2-7; 8 bases are a match to TRBD1. Looked up from germline, CDR1 is PRHDT and CDR2 is FYEKMQ (reference sequence). After removal of 5 bases from V and 5 bases from J, the junction contained 8 bases not matched to a gene. This CDR3 comprises 14 residues.

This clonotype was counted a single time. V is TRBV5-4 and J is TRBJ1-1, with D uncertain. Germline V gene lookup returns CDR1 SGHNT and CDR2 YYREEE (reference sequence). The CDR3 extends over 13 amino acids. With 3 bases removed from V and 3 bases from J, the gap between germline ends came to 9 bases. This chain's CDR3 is CASSSGPYTEAFF. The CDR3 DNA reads TGTGCCAGCAGCTCCGGACCGTACACTGAAGCTTTCTTT.

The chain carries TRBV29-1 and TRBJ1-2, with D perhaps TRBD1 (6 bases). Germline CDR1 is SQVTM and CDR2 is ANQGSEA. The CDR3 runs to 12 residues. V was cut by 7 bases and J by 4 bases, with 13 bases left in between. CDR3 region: CSGGEGGYGYTF. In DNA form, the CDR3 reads TGCAGCGGAGGTGAGGGGGGCTATGGCTACACCTTC. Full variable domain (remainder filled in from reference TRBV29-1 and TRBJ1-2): SAVISQKPSRDICQRGTSLTIQCQVDSQVTMMFWYRQQPGQSLTLIATANQGSEATYESGFVIDKFPISRPNLTFSTLTVSNMSPEDSSIYLCSGGEGGYGYTFGSGTRLTVV.

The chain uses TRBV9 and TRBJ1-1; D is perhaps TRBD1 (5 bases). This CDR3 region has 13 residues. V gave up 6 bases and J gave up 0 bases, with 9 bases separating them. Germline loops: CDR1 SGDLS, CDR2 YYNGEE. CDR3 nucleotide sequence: TGTGCCAGCAAGAGGGGCCTGAACACTGAAGCTTTCTTT. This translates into CASKRGLNTEAFF.

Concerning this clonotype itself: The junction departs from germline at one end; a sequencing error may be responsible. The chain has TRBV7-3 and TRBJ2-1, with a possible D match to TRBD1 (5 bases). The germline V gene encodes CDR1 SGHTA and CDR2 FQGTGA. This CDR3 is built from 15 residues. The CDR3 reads CASSVHGAVDNQQHF. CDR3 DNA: TGTGCCAGCAGCGTACATGGGGCCGTCGACAATCAGCAGCACTTC. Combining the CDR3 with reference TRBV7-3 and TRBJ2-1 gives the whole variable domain GAGVSQTPSNKVTEKGKYVELRCDPISGHTALYWYRQSLGQGPEFLIYFQGTGAADDSGLPNDRFFAVRPEGSVSTLKIQRTERGDSAVYLCASSVHGAVDNQQHFGPGTRLTVL.

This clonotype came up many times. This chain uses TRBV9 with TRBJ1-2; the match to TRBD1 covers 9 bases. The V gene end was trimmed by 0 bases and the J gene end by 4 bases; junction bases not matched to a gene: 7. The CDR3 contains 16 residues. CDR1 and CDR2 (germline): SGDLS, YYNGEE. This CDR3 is CASSVGGQGDSYGYTF. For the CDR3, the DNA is TGTGCCAGCAGCGTAGGGGGACAGGGAGACAGCTATGGCTACACCTTC. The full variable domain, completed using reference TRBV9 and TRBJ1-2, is DSGVTQTPKHLITATGQRVTLRCSPRSGDLSVYWYQQSLDQGLQFLIQYYNGEERAKGNILERFSAQQFPDLHSELNLSSLELGDSALYFCASSVGGQGDSYGYTFGSGTRLTVV.

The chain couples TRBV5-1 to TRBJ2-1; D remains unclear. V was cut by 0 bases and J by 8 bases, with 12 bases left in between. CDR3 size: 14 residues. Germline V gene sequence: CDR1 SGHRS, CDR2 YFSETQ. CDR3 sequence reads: CASSLGNAEYEQFF. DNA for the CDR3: TGCGCCAGCAGCTTGGGGAATGCGGAGTATGAGCAGTTCTTC.

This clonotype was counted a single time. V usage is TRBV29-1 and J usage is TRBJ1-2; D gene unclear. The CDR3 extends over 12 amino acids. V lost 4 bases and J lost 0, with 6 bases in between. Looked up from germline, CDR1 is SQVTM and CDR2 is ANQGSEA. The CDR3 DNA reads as TGCAGCGTTGCTCTAGCTAACTATGGCTACACCTTC. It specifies CSVALANYGYTF.

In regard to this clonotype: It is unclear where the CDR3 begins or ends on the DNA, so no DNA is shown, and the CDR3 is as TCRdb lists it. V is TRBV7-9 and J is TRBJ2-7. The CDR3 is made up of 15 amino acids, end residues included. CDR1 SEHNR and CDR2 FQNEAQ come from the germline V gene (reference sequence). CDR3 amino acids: CASSLDGEAFFGQYF.